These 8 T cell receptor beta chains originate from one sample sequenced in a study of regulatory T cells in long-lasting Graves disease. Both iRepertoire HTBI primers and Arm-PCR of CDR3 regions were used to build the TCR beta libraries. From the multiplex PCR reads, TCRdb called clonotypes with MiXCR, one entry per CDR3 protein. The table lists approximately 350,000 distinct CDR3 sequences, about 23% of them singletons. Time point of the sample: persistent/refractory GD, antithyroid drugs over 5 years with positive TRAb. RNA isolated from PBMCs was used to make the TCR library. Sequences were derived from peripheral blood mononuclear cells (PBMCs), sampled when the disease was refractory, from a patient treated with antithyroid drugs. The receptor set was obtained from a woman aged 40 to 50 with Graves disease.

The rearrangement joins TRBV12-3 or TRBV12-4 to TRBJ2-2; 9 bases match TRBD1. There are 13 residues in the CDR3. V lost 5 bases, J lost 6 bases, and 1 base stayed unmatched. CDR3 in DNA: TGTGCCAGCAGTACAGGGGGCCCCGGGGAGCTGTTTTTT. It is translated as CASSTGGPGELFF.

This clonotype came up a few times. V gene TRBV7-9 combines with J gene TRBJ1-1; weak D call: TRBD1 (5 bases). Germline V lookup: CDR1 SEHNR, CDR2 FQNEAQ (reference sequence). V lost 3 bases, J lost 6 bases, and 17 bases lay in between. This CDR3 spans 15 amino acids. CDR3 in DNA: TGTGCCAGCAGCTTTTCGGCAGGGTTGGTAGCTGAAGCTTTCTTT. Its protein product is CASSFSAGLVAEAFF.

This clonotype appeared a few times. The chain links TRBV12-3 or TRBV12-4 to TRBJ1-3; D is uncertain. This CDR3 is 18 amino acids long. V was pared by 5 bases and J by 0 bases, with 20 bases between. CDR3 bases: TGTGCCAGCAGTCCCCAGGTCCTTTACATGACCTCTGGAAACACCATATATTTT. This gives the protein CASSPQVLYMTSGNTIYF.

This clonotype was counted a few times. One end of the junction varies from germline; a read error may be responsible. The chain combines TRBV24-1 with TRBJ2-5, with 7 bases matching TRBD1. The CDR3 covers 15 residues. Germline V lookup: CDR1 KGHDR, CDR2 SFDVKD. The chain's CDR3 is CATSDSGTVQETRYF. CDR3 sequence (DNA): TGTGCCACCAGTGATTCCGGGACAGTCCAAGAGACCCGGTACTTC.

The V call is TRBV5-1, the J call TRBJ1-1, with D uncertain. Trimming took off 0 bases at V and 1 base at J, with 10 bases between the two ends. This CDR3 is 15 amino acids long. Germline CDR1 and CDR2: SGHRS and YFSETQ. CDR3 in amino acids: CASSLEQLTNTEAFF. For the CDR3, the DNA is TGCGCCAGCAGCTTGGAGCAGTTGACGAACACTGAAGCTTTCTTT.

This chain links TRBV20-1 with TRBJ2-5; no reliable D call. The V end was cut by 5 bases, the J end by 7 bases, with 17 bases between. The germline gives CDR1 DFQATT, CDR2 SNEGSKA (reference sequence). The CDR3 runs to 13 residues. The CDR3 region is CSARPRIERTQYF. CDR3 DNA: TGCAGTGCTCGCCCCCGCATCGAGAGGACCCAGTACTTC.

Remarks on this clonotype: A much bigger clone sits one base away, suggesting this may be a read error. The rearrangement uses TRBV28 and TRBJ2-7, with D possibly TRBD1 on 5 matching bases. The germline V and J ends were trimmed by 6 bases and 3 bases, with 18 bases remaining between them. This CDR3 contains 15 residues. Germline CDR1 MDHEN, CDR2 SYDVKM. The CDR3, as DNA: TGTGCCAGCAGGTTTAGGGGATTTCGTTTCTACGAGCAGTACTTC. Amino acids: CASRFRGFRFYEQYF.

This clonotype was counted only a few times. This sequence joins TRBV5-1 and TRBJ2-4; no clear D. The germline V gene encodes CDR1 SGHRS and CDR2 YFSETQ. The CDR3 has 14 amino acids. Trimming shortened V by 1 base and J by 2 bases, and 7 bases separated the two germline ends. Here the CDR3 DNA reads TGCGCCAGCAGCTTGTGGTCTACCAAAAACATTCAGTACTTC. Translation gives CASSLWSTKNIQYF.